What follows are 20 T cell receptor beta chains derived from one specimen sequenced in a study of blood T cells in healthy people across ages. Through a sample-barcoded 5' primer and a J-beta primer mix, a second PCR was run for about 7 to 12 cycles. Using its own MiXCR run on the 5' RACE reads, TCRdb lists one record per CDR3 protein. The sample holds about 760,000 distinct CDR3 sequences, 20% to 25% seen once. These same records also appear under a second study, on T cells of mothers and their children.

The specimen was blood. These receptors were obtained from a boy younger than 18 in good health.

Here the CDR3 DNA reads TGTGCCAGCAGCCAAATCAGCGGGAGTGAGACCCAGTACTTC. Translation gives CASSQISGSETQYF. J is TRBJ2-5 and V is TRBV4-2; 8 nucleotides agree with TRBD2. The V gene's germline CDR1 is LGHNA and CDR2 YNFKEQ. The CDR3 contains 14 residues. V shed 2 bases and J 5 bases; nucleotides not matched to a gene: 4.

The chain links TRBV25-1 to TRBJ2-1; 12 bases line up with TRBD2. The CDR3 loop spans 14 amino acids. J was trimmed by 9 bases and V by 7 bases; bases with no gene match: 7. In germline, CDR1 is MGHDK, CDR2 SYGVNS. The CDR3 sequence is CASTTGLAGLEQFF. As DNA, the CDR3 is TGTGCCAGCACTACTGGACTAGCGGGACTTGAGCAGTTCTTC.

V gene TRBV7-2 combines with J gene TRBJ2-1; D might be TRBD1 (6 bases). The V and J ends lost 4 bases and 6 bases respectively, with 13 bases between them. This CDR3 has 14 residues. Germline V gene data show CDR1 as SGHTA and CDR2 as FQGNSA. CDR3 in amino acids: CASSSILGGNEQFF. The CDR3, as DNA: TGTGCCAGCAGCTCCATACTAGGGGGCAATGAGCAGTTCTTC.

The DNA for the CDR3 is TGCAGTACCGAGACAGTTGATAACACTGAAGCTTTCTTT. This codes for CSTETVDNTEAFF. The chain combines TRBV20-1 with TRBJ1-1; D may be TRBD1 (5 bases). CDR1 and CDR2 (germline): DFQATT, SNEGSKA (reference sequence). CDR3 length: 13 amino acids. V was pared by 8 bases and J by 2 bases, with 15 bases between.

This clonotype showed up just a few times. This chain links TRBV12-3 or TRBV12-4 with TRBJ1-1; D is perhaps TRBD1 (6 bases). The V gene lost 5 bases and the J gene lost 1 base, with 11 bases spanning the gap. The length of the CDR3 is 14 residues. The CDR3 is CASSDTGPNTEAFF. The CDR3 DNA sequence: TGTGCCAGCAGTGATACAGGGCCGAACACTGAAGCTTTCTTT.

The V call is TRBV11-2, the J call TRBJ2-1; unclear D gene. The CDR3 has 13 amino acids. V lost 0 bases and J lost 6, with 6 bases in between. The germline V gene has CDR1 SGHAT and CDR2 FQNNGV. The CDR3 loop is CASSLEDANEQFF. CDR3 in DNA: TGTGCCAGCAGCTTAGAAGACGCCAATGAGCAGTTCTTC. Combining the CDR3 with reference TRBV11-2 and TRBJ2-1 gives the whole variable domain EAGVAQSPRYKIIEKRQSVAFWCNPISGHATLYWYQQILGQGPKLLIQFQNNGVVDDSQLPKDRFSAERLKGVDSTLKIQPAKLEDSAVYLCASSLEDANEQFFGPGTRLTVL.

This clonotype was recorded many times. The rearrangement links TRBV12-3 or TRBV12-4 to TRBJ2-5; D is uncertain. CDR3 length: 12 residues. Trimming took off 4 bases at V and 1 base at J, with 4 bases between the two ends. CDR3 nucleotide sequence: TGTGCCAGCAGTTCGGGCCAAGAGACCCAGTACTTC. Protein sequence: CASSSGQETQYF.

The sample holds a few counts of this clonotype. This chain links TRBV7-2 with TRBJ1-3, with D unresolved. The V gene's germline CDR1 is SGHTA and CDR2 FQGNSA. V was pared by 1 base and J by 2 bases, with 9 bases between. This CDR3 contains 15 residues. The CDR3: CASSLEAPPGNTIYF. The CDR3 DNA is TGTGCCAGCAGCTTAGAGGCCCCCCCTGGAAACACCATATATTTT.

This clonotype was seen ten or more times. This sequence joins TRBV7-2 and TRBJ2-3, with 12 nucleotides matching TRBD2. Germline values: CDR1 SGHTA, CDR2 FQGNSA. The trim removed 4 bases at V and 2 bases at J, leaving 4 bases unmatched. This CDR3 region has 16 residues. CDR3 sequence (DNA): TGTGCCAGCAGCTCCGGACTAGCGGGGTCCACAGATACGCAGTATTTT. This sequence encodes CASSSGLAGSTDTQYF. The whole variable domain, remainder taken from reference TRBV7-2 and TRBJ2-3, is GAGVSQSPSNKVTEKGKDVELRCDPISGHTALYWYRQSLGQGLEFLIYFQGNSAPDKSGLPSDRFSAERTGGSVSTLTIQRTQQEDSAVYLCASSSGLAGSTDTQYFGPGTRLTVL.

The chain couples TRBV4-2 to TRBJ2-5; a weak D match, TRBD2 (6 bases). Germline V lookup: CDR1 LGHNA, CDR2 YNFKEQ. The CDR3 spans 16 residues. V was pared by 1 base and J by 2 bases, with 14 bases between. In nucleotides, the CDR3 is TGTGCCAGCAGCCAAGGCGGCGGGGTTCTTCAAGAGACCCAGTACTTC. Protein: CASSQGGGVLQETQYF.

This clonotype showed up just a few times. V usage is TRBV25-1 and J usage is TRBJ1-6; D unresolved. The V end lost 6 bases, the J end lost 7 bases, and 10 bases lay between the germline ends. Germline lookup yields CDR1 MGHDK and CDR2 SYGVNS. This CDR3 is 13 amino acids long. This CDR3 is CASRGPGNSPLHF. The CDR3 DNA is TGTGCCAGCAGGGGCCCGGGGAATTCACCCCTCCACTTT.

This chain joins TRBV18 and TRBJ2-7; 7 bases map to TRBD2. Germline V gene sequence: CDR1 KGHSH, CDR2 LQKENI. The CDR3 contains 13 residues. The V segment lost 5 bases and the J segment 2 bases; nucleotides outside the gene matches: 3. The CDR3: CASSKRETYEQYF. CDR3 sequence (DNA): TGTGCCAGCTCAAAGCGGGAAACCTACGAGCAGTACTTC.

This clonotype has more than one count but fewer than ten. The chain combines TRBV7-6 with TRBJ1-5; the D is unclear. The CDR3 spans 14 residues. Germline loops: CDR1 SGHVS, CDR2 FNYEAQ. Trimming cost V 5 bases and J 6 bases, with 14 bases left between them. The CDR3 spells CASSIPSGCQPQHF. The CDR3 bases are TGTGCCAGCAGCATACCCAGCGGGTGTCAGCCCCAGCATTTT. Together with reference TRBV7-6 and TRBJ1-5, the CDR3 gives the full variable domain: GAGVSQSPRYKVTKRGQDVALRCDPISGHVSLYWYRQALGQGPEFLTYFNYEAQQDKSGLPNDRFSAERPEGSISTLTIQRTEQRDSAMYRCASSIPSGCQPQHFGDGTRLSIL.

The chain links TRBV11-3 to TRBJ2-2, with D perhaps matching TRBD2 (6 bases). The CDR3 runs 15 residues. With 1 base removed from V and 1 base from J, the gap between germline ends came to 7 bases. CDR1 is SGHNT, CDR2 YENEEA, per germline. CDR3 nucleotides: TGTGCCAGCAGCTTAGTGGGACTGAACACCGGGGAGCTGTTTTTT. It encodes CASSLVGLNTGELFF. Full variable domain (remainder filled in from reference TRBV11-3 and TRBJ2-2): EAGVVQSPRYKIIEKKQPVAFWCNPISGHNTLYWYLQNLGQGPELLIRYENEEAVDDSQLPKDRFSAERLKGVDSTLKIQPAELGDSAVYLCASSLVGLNTGELFFGEGSRLTVL.

A few counts support this clonotype. The chain combines TRBV2 with TRBJ2-1; D is undetermined. The J call may be faulty, since TRBJ2-5 better matches the DNA end. The CDR3 is 11 residues long. Germline V gives CDR1 SNHLY, CDR2 FYNNEI. CDR3 residues: CASKASGTQYF. CDR3 in DNA: TGTGCCAGCAAAGCTTCGGGGACCCAGTACTTC.

There are a few counts of this clonotype. The gene calls are TRBV29-1 and TRBJ2-1, with a possible D match to TRBD1 (6 bases). The J call may be wrong; the DNA end is better matched by TRBJ2-5. Germline values: CDR1 SQVTM, CDR2 ANQGSEA. The CDR3 spans 16 residues. Written as DNA, the CDR3 is TGCAGCGTTGAACCGACTACACCGGGACAAGAAGAGACCCAGTACTTC. The encoded protein is CSVEPTTPGQEETQYF.

There are a few counts of this clonotype. This chain uses TRBV28 with TRBJ2-7; 8 bases are shared with TRBD1. The CDR3 length is 15 residues. CDR1 is MDHEN, CDR2 SYDVKM, per germline. The J segment lost 5 bases and the V segment lost 2 bases, leaving 8 bases of the junction unmatched. The CDR3 bases are TGTGCCAGCAGTTTAATCTACAGGGGGAAGAACGAGCAGTACTTC. Protein: CASSLIYRGKNEQYF.

In this sample, this clonotype turned up a few times. The chain employs TRBV5-1 and TRBJ2-2; D is ambiguous. Germline assignment: CDR1 SGHRS and CDR2 YFSETQ. The CDR3 is 15 residues long. V shed 3 bases and J shed 2 bases, with 11 bases lying between them. In DNA form, the CDR3 reads TGCGCCAGCAGCTCTGACAAATTAAACACCGGGGAGCTGTTTTTT. Translated, it gives CASSSDKLNTGELFF.

Regarding this clonotype: Being one base from a much bigger clone, this may be a read error. The genes are TRBV29-1 and TRBJ2-1; 8 bases match TRBD2. The CDR3 length is 15 residues. The germline V gene has CDR1 SQVTM and CDR2 ANQGSEA. The trim removed 7 bases at V and 5 bases at J, leaving 13 bases unmatched. CDR3 nucleotide sequence: TGCAGCGGACAGGCGGGGGGCTTTGGAAACAATGAGCAGTTCTTC. Encoded protein: CSGQAGGFGNNEQFF.

The chain is built from TRBV4-2 and TRBJ2-4; D is ambiguous. The V gene's germline CDR1 is LGHNA and CDR2 YNFKEQ. The CDR3 extends over 16 amino acids. V shed 0 bases and J shed 6 bases, with 15 bases lying between them. The CDR3 region is CASSQDLDQVINIQYF. CDR3 coding DNA: TGTGCCAGCAGCCAAGATCTTGACCAGGTCATAAACATTCAGTACTTC.